These 6 T cell receptor beta chains share one sample of origin, sequenced in a study of T cells in Graves' hyperthyroidism and ophthalmopathy. Researchers took RNA transcripts and amplified the TCR beta CDR3 regions from them. The HTBI primer set drove a first-round RT-PCR of the TCR CDR3. TCRdb re-called the multiplex PCR reads through MiXCR, storing one row per CDR3 protein. The top ten clones hold about 8.9% of a sample with about 840,000 distinct CDR3 sequences, 38% of them seen once. Sequences were obtained from blood. The receptors come from a man aged 18 to 30 with Graves' hyperthyroidism.

This clonotype was recorded at least ten times. The chain links TRBV9 to TRBJ1-1, with D possibly matching TRBD1 (5 bases). The germline gives CDR1 SGDLS, CDR2 YYNGEE. With 3 bases removed from V and 0 bases from J, the gap between germline ends came to 12 bases. CDR3 length: 15 residues. The chain's CDR3 is CASSAPGRMNTEAFF. CDR3 nucleotide sequence: TGTGCCAGCAGCGCCCCGGGACGGATGAACACTGAAGCTTTCTTT.

This clonotype was detected ten times or more. The chain couples TRBV29-1 to TRBJ2-6, with D perhaps given as TRBD1 or TRBD2 (6 bases each). CDR1 is SQVTM and CDR2 is ANQGSEA in the germline V gene. V was shortened by 4 bases and J by 2 bases, with 12 bases between the two germline ends. The CDR3 is made up of 15 amino acids. DNA of the CDR3: TGCAGCGTTGTGGGGGGCTACGCTGGGGCCAACGTCCTGACTTTC. It codes for CSVVGGYAGANVLTF. Variable domain in full (rest from reference TRBV29-1 and TRBJ2-6): SAVISQKPSRDICQRGTSLTIQCQVDSQVTMMFWYRQQPGQSLTLIATANQGSEATYESGFVIDKFPISRPNLTFSTLTVSNMSPEDSSIYLCSVVGGYAGANVLTFGAGSRLTVL.

This clonotype appeared a few times. DNA for the CDR3: TGTGCCAGCAGCTTAGGGGGACAGGGGGTAAACACTGAAGCTTTCTTT. Translating gives CASSLGGQGVNTEAFF. This rearrangement joins TRBV7-8 to TRBJ1-1; 11 nucleotides match TRBD1. The J segment lost 2 bases and the V segment lost 1 base, leaving 3 bases of the junction unmatched. The CDR3 contains 16 residues. Germline lookup yields CDR1 SGHVS and CDR2 FQNEAQ.

As to this clonotype: The junction departs from germline at one end; a sequencing error may be responsible. This chain joins TRBV5-1 and TRBJ2-7; 9 bases map to TRBD1. The CDR3 totals 14 residues. In germline, CDR1 is SGHRS, CDR2 YFSETQ. Here the CDR3 reads CASSGGTGPYEQYF. CDR3 nucleotide sequence: TGTGCCAGCAGCGGCGGGACAGGGCCCTACGAGCAGTACTTC.

Turning to this clonotype: A read error may be the cause here, since a much bigger clone is one base away. For the CDR3, the DNA is TGTGCCAGCAGCTCCTGGACTAGCGGGAAGCACGGGCAGTACTTC. This sequence encodes CASSSWTSGKHGQYF. This rearrangement joins TRBV7-2 to TRBJ2-7; 12 nucleotides match TRBD2. This CDR3 comprises 15 residues. CDR1 SGHTA and CDR2 FQGNSA come from the germline V gene. V dropped 4 bases and J dropped 9; count of bases not matched to a gene: 10.

In this sample, this clonotype turned up many times. The chain recombines TRBV29-1 with TRBJ2-5; tentatively, D is TRBD1 or TRBD2 (6 bases each). This CDR3 has 13 amino acids. Germline V lookup: CDR1 SQVTM, CDR2 ANQGSEA. The ends were cut back, 0 bases at V and 7 bases at J, with 12 bases in the middle. CDR3 amino acids: CSVEERDKGTQYF. CDR3 coding DNA: TGCAGCGTTGAAGAGCGGGACAAGGGGACCCAGTACTTC. The full variable domain, completed using reference TRBV29-1 and TRBJ2-5, is SAVISQKPSRDICQRGTSLTIQCQVDSQVTMMFWYRQQPGQSLTLIATANQGSEATYESGFVIDKFPISRPNLTFSTLTVSNMSPEDSSIYLCSVEERDKGTQYFGPGTRLLVL.